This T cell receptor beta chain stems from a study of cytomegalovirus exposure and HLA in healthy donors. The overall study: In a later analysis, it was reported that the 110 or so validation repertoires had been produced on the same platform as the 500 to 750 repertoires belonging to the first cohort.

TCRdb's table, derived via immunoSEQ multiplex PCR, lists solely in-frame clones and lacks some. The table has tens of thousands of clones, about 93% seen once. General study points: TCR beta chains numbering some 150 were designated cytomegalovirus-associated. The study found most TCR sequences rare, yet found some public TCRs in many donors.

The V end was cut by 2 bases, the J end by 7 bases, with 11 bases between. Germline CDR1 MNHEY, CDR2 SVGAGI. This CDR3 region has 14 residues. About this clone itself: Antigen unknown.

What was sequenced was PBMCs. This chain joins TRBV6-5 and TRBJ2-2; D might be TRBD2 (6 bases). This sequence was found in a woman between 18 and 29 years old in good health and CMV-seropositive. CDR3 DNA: TGTGCCAGCAGTTACCTCGGGAGACACGGGGAGCTGTTTTTT. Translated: CASSYLGRHGELFF.